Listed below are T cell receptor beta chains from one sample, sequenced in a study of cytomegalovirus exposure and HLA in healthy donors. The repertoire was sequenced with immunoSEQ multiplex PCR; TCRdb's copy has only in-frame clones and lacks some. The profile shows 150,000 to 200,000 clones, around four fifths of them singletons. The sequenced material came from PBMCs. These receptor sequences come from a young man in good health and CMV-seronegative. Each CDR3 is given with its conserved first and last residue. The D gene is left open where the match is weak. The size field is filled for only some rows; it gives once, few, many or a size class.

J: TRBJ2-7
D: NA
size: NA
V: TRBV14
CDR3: CASSQDLGSANPYEQYF
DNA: TGTGCCAGCAGCCAAGATCTTGGCAGCGCGAATCCCTACGAGCAGTACTTC

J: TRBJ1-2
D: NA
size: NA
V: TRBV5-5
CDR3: CASSLRLEGYGYTF
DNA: TGTGCCAGCAGCTTGCGGTTAGAGGGCTATGGCTACACCTTC

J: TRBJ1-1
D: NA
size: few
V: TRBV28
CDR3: CASRVLGALMNTEAFF
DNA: TGTGCCAGCAGAGTCCTAGGGGCACTGATGAACACTGAAGCTTTCTTT

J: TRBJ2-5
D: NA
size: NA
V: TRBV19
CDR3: CASSIMPDQETQYF
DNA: TGTGCCAGTAGTATTATGCCAGACCAAGAGACCCAGTACTTC

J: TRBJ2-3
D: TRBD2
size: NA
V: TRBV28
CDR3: CASSLTLSGGSRTDTQYF
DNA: TGTGCCAGCAGTCTTACCCTTAGCGGGGGGTCTCGCACAGATACGCAGTATTTT

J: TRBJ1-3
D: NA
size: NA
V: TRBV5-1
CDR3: CASTPGFGNTIYF
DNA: TGCGCCAGCACACCAGGGTTTGGAAACACCATATATTTT

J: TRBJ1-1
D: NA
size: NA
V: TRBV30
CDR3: CAWSWGVETEAFF
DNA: TGTGCCTGGAGCTGGGGAGTGGAGACTGAAGCTTTCTTT

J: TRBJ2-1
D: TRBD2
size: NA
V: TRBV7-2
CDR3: CASSSGLAGASYNEQFF
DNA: TGTGCCAGCAGCTCCGGACTAGCGGGGGCCTCCTACAATGAGCAGTTCTTC

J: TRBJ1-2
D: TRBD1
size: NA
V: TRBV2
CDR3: CARSGTGVYGYTF
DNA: TGTGCCAGATCCGGGACAGGGGTTTATGGCTACACCTTC

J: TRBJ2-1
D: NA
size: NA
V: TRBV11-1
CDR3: CASSEGVADEQFF
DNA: TGTGCCAGCAGCGAAGGGGTTGCGGATGAGCAGTTCTTC

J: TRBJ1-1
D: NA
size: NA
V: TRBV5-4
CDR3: CASSEGQEFEAFF
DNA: TGTGCCAGCAGCGAGGGACAAGAATTTGAAGCTTTCTTT

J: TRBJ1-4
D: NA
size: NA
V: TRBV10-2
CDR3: CASRTGLLNEKLFF
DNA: TGCGCCAGCAGAACGGGACTGCTTAATGAAAAACTGTTTTTT

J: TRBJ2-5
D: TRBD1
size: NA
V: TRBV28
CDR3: CASSVGGQAQYF
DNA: TGTGCCAGCAGTGTAGGGGGCCAAGCCCAGTACTTC

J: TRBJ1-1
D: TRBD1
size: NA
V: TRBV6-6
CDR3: CASSQLSGGLTEAFF
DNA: TGTGCCAGCAGTCAATTATCAGGGGGCTTGACTGAAGCTTTCTTT

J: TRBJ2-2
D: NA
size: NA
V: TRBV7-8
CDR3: CASSPARVSVTGELFF
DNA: TGTGCCAGCAGTCCTGCGCGGGTGTCGGTAACCGGGGAGCTGTTTTTT

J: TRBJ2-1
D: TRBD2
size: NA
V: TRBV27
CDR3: CASSLSGTSGSGNEQFF
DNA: TGTGCCAGCAGTTTATCCGGGACTAGCGGGAGTGGTAATGAGCAGTTCTTC

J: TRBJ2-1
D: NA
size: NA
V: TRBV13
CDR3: CASSLGLESYNEQFF
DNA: TGTGCCAGCAGCCTAGGACTTGAGTCCTACAATGAGCAGTTCTTC

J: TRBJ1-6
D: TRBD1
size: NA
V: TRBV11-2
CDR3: CASSFGQDNSPLHF
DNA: TGTGCCAGCAGCTTTGGACAGGATAATTCACCCCTCCACTTT

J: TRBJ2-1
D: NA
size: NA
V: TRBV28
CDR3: CASSLTGSYNEQFF
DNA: TGTGCCAGCAGTTTAACAGGGTCATACAATGAGCAGTTCTTC

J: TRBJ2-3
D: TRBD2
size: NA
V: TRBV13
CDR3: CASSLKAGPSDTQYF
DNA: TGTGCCAGCAGCTTAAAAGCGGGACCCTCAGATACGCAGTATTTT

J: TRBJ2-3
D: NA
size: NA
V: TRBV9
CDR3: CASSVVAESTDTQYF
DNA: TGTGCCAGCAGCGTAGTGGCGGAGAGCACAGATACGCAGTATTTT

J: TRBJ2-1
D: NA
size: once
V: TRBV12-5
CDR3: CASGLELSWEQFF
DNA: TGTGCTAGTGGTTTGGAGTTGAGCTGGGAGCAGTTCTTC

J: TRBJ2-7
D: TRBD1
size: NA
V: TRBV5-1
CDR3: CASSSGQGNDEQYF
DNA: TGCGCCAGCAGCTCCGGACAGGGGAATGACGAGCAGTACTTC

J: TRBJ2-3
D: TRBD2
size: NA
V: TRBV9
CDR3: CASSVATLQEWASGRAPQYF
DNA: TGTGCCAGCAGCGTAGCCACTCTCCAGGAATGGGCTAGCGGGAGAGCTCCGCAGTATTTT

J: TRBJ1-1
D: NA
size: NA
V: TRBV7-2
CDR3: CASSSSGSTTEAFF
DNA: TGTGCCAGCAGCTCGTCAGGGTCTACCACTGAAGCTTTCTTT

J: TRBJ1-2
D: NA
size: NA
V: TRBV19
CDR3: CASSVADGYTF
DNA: TGTGCCAGTAGTGTGGCAGATGGCTACACCTTC

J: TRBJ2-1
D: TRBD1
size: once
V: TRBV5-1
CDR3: CASSLVGTEYNEQFF
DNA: TGCGCCAGCAGCTTGGTAGGGACAGAATACAATGAGCAGTTCTTC

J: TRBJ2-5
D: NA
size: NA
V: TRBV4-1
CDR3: CASSQDPHSFERGTQYF
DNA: TGCGCCAGCAGCCAAGATCCCCACAGCTTTGAACGGGGGACCCAGTACTTC

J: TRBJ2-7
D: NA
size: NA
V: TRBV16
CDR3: CASSSPGQGGSYEQYF
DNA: TGTGCCAGCAGTAGCCCAGGTCAGGGAGGATCCTACGAGCAGTACTTC

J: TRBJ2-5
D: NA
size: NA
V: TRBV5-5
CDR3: CASSLESRGWETQYF
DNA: TGTGCCAGCAGCTTGGAGTCCAGGGGATGGGAGACCCAGTACTTC

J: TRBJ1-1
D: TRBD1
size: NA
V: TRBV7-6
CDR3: CASSSWGVDRGKNTEAFF
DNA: TGTGCCAGCAGCTCGTGGGGGGTGGACAGGGGAAAGAACACTGAAGCTTTCTTT

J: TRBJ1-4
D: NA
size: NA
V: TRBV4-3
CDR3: CASSQEFTARDFNEKLFF
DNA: TGCGCCAGCAGCCAAGAGTTTACGGCCCGAGACTTTAATGAAAAACTGTTTTTT